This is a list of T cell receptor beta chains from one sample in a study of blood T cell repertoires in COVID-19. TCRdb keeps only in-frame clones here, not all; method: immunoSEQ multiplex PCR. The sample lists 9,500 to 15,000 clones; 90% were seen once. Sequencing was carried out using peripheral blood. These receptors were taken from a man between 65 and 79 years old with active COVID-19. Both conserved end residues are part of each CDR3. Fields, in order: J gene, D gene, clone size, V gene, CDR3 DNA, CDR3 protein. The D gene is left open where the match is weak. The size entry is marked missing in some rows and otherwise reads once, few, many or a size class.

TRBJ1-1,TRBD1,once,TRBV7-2,TGTGCCAGCAGCCCGGGGACAGCGAACACTGAAGCTTTCTTT,CASSPGTANTEAFF
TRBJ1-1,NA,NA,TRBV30,TGTGCCTGGAGTAGGGGCTCGAACACTGAAGCTTTCTTT,CAWSRGSNTEAFF
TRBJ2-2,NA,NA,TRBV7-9,TGTGCCAGCAGCTTACAGGGGACAACCGGGGAGCTGTTTTTT,CASSLQGTTGELFF
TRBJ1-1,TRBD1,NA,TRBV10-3,TGTGCCATCAGTGACCAACCGGGACAGAGATCTAACACTGAAGCTTTCTTT,CAISDQPGQRSNTEAFF
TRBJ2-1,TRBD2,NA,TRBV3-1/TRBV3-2,TGTGCCAGCAGCCCTCTAGCGGGCCCGAGAACCTACAATGAGCAGTTCTTC,CASSPLAGPRTYNEQFF
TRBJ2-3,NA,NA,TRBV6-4,TGTGCCAGCAGTGGTGGGGAGGCCACAGATACGCAGTATTTT,CASSGGEATDTQYF
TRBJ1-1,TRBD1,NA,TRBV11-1,TGTGCCAGCAGCGGAGGGGGCAGTCTTACGACGTCTGAAGCTTTCTTT,CASSGGGSLTTSEAFF
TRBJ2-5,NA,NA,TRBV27,TGTGCCAGCAGTTTTGTCAGGGAAGAGACCCAGTACTTC,CASSFVREETQYF
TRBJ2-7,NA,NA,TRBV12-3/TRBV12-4,TGTGCCAGCAGCAATCAGGGGCTGGGGGAGCAGTACTTC,CASSNQGLGEQYF
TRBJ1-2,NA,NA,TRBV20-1,TGCAGTGCTAGGCAGGGCTATGGCTACACCTTC,CSARQGYGYTF
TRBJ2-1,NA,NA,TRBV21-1,TGTGCCAGCAGCAAAGAGGGGGCCCACAATGAGCAGTTCTTC,CASSKEGAHNEQFF
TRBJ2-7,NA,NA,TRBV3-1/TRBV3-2,TGTGCCAGCAGCCAAGATGCCAGTACCGAGCAGTACTTC,CASSQDASTEQYF
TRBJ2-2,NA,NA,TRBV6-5,TGTGCCAGATCCCGGGACACGAACACCGGGGAGCTGTTTTTT,CARSRDTNTGELFF
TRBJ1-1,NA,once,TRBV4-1,TGCGCCAGCAGCCACACCAAGCCGAACACTGAAGCTTTCTTT,CASSHTKPNTEAFF
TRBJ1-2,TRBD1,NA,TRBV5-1,TGCGCCAGCACCGAACCGGGACAGGGCTATGGCTACACCTTC,CASTEPGQGYGYTF
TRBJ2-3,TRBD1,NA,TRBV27,TGTGCCAGCAGCCACAGGGGATTCACAGATACGCAGTATTTT,CASSHRGFTDTQYF
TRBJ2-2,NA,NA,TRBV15,TGTGCCACCAGCAGATTCCTGCAGGGAAGGCTGTTTTTT,CATSRFLQGRLFF
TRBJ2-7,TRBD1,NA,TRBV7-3,TGTGCCAGCATCCTCAGGGGGTCAACCTACGAGCAGTACTTC,CASILRGSTYEQYF
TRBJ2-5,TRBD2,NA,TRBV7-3,TGTGCCAGCAGCCATGAACTAGCGGGGGGCTGGTACCAAGAGACCCAGTACTTC,CASSHELAGGWYQETQYF
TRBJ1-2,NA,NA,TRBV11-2,TGTGCCAGCAGCCCGCGGACGGGGAGTGGCTACACCTTC,CASSPRTGSGYTF
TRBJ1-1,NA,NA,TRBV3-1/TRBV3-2,TGTGCCACTAACCGGGGGGGGGTTAACACTGAAGCTTTCTTT,CATNRGGVNTEAFF
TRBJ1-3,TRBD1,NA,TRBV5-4,TGTGCCAGCAGCAAACGGGACAGTGGAAACACCATATATTTT,CASSKRDSGNTIYF
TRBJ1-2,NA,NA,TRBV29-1,TGCAGCGTATCTCGGGGGGCGGATGGCTACACCTTC,CSVSRGADGYTF
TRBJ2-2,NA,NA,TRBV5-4,TGTGCCAGCAGCCCCCAGAAAATCACCGGGGAGCTGTTTTTT,CASSPQKITGELFF
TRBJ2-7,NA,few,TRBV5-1,TGCGCCAGCAGCCCGGGGGACTGGGCCTACGAGCAGTACTTC,CASSPGDWAYEQYF
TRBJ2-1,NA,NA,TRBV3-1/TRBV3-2,TGTGCCAGCAGCCTCCATTACAATGAGCAGTTCTTC,CASSLHYNEQFF
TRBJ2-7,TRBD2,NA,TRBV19,TGTGCCAGTCAACGAAGCGGGGGGGCCGGGTACGAGCAATACTTC,CASQRSGGAGYEQYF
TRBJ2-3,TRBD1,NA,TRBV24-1,TGTGCCACCAGTGATAAGGGACAGGGTAGAGATACGCAGTATTTT,CATSDKGQGRDTQYF
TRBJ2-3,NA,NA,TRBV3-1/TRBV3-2,TGTGCCAGCAGCCAAGGATTCTCAGGCACAGATACGCAGTATTTT,CASSQGFSGTDTQYF
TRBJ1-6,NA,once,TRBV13,TGTGCCAGCAGCTTAAACGTCGGCAGGTACTATAATTCACCCCTCCACTTT,CASSLNVGRYYNSPLHF
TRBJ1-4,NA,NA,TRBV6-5,TGTGCCAGCAGTTACCGGAGGCCATCCTTGGGTGAAAAACTGTTTTTT,CASSYRRPSLGEKLFF
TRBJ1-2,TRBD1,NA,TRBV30,TGTGCCTCCCGGGACAGGGGTAGCTATGGCTACACCTTC,CASRDRGSYGYTF
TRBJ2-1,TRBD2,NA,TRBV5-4,TGTGCCAGCAGCTCAGAACTTAGCGGGAGGGGAGATGAGCAGTTCTTC,CASSSELSGRGDEQFF
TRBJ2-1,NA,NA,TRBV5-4,TGTGCCAGCAGCGGGGCCGGGACAACAGAACTGTTCTTC,CASSGAGTTELFF
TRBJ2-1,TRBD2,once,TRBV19,TGTGCCAGTAGTAAAGCGGGGGCCTCCTACAATGAGCAGTTCTTC,CASSKAGASYNEQFF
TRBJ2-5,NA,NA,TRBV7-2,TGTGCCAGCAGCTTAGTCCCCGGGAGAGTACAAGAGACCCAGTACTTC,CASSLVPGRVQETQYF
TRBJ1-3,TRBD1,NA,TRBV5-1,TGCGCCAGCAGCACACGGACAGGGCCTGGAAACACCATATATTTT,CASSTRTGPGNTIYF
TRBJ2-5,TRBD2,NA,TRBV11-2,TGTGCCAGCAGCTTACGACTAGCGGGGGGGCCCGGGCAGACCCAGTACTTC,CASSLRLAGGPGQTQYF
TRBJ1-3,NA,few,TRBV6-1,TGTGCCAGCAGTGATAGTCTAGGCACAAGCTCTGGAAACACCATATATTTT,CASSDSLGTSSGNTIYF
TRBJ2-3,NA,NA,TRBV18,TGTGCCAGCTCATCCGGCGGGACAGATACGCAGTATTTT,CASSSGGTDTQYF
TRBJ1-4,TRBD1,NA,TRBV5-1,TGCGCCAGCAGCCCGACAGGGGAGCGGGAAAAACTGTTTTTT,CASSPTGEREKLFF
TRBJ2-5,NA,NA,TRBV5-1,TGCGCCAGCAGCTCCCTAAACCAAGAGACCCAGTACTTC,CASSSLNQETQYF
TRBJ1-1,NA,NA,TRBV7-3,TGTGCCAGCAGCTTAAGTACGGACACTGAAGCTTTCTTT,CASSLSTDTEAFF
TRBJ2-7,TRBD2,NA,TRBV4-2,TGTGCCAGCAGCCACGGAGCAGGGACTAGCGGGAACGAGCAGTACTTC,CASSHGAGTSGNEQYF
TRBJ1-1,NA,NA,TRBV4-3,TGCGCCAGCAGCCAAGACGGATCAGGGATGCGGTTGAGTACTGAAGCTTTCTTT,CASSQDGSGMRLSTEAFF
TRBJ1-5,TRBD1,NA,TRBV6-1,TGTGCCAGCAGTGACCGAGACAGGGACAATCAGCCCCAGCATTTT,CASSDRDRDNQPQHF
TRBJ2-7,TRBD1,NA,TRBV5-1,TGCGCCAGCCACCAGAATAGCTTCCAAACAGGGGGCGAGCAGTACTTC,CASHQNSFQTGGEQYF
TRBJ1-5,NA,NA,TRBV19,TGTGCCAGTACCATAGCCCCCTATAGCAATCAGCCCCAGCATTTT,CASTIAPYSNQPQHF
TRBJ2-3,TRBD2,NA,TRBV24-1,TGTGCCACCAGTGACCCAGGACTAGCGGGAGGGTCAGGTACGCAGTATTTT,CATSDPGLAGGSGTQYF
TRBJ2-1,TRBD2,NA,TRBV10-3,TGTGCCATCACCCCGACTAGCGGAAACTTCCAGTTCTTC,CAITPTSGNFQFF
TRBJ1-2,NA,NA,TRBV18,TGTGCCAGCTCAAACCGGACAGACAACTATGGCTACACCTTC,CASSNRTDNYGYTF
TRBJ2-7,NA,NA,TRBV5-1,TGCGCCAGCAGCCCGCAAGGGGGAGGGATCTACGAGCAGTACTTC,CASSPQGGGIYEQYF
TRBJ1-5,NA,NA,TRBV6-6,TGTGCCAGCGAGCAGAGGGGCAATCAGCCCCAGCATTTT,CASEQRGNQPQHF
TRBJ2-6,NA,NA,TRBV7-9,TGTGCCAGCAGCTTGGGGGGCTCTGGGGCCAACGTCCTGACTTTC,CASSLGGSGANVLTF